The clone carrying this T cell receptor beta chain was observed many times. Its antigen remains unidentified. The source material, RNA transcripts, was used to amplify TCR beta CDR3 regions. During a first-round RT-PCR of the TCR CDR3, the HTBI primer set was used. One entry per CDR3 protein, called by TCRdb with MiXCR from the multiplex PCR reads. The table records around 560,000 distinct CDR3 sequences, approximately 16% of them present only once. Germline V gene data show CDR1 as DFQATT and CDR2 as SNEGSKA (reference sequence). The CDR3 has 15 amino acids. V trimming: 2 bases; J trimming: 7 bases; junction bases outside the gene matches: 8. The data were taken from a study of T cells in Graves' hyperthyroidism and ophthalmopathy. Study results and limitations: Stable hyperthyroidism was separated from ophthalmopathy by a model based on 13 V-J features.

The genes are TRBV20-1 and TRBJ2-1; 10 bases line up with TRBD2. This TCR was sampled from a woman aged 18-29 years with Graves' hyperthyroidism. The sequenced sample consisted of blood. The CDR3 loop reads CSARTAGGPVNEQFF. CDR3 nucleotides: TGCAGTGCTAGAACAGCGGGAGGGCCCGTTAATGAGCAGTTCTTC.